The 30 T cell receptor beta chains presented below share a single source sample, sequenced in a study of blood T cell repertoires in COVID-19. Libraries were prepared by immunoSEQ multiplex PCR; TCRdb keeps only in-frame clonotypes and omits some of them. The sample contains approximately 200,000 clones, about 88% of which appear only once. The sample was peripheral blood. The receptors derive from a woman in her sixties with acute or convalescent COVID-19.

J is TRBJ2-7 and V is TRBV6-5; 8 bases are shared with TRBD2. Germline lookup yields CDR1 MNHEY and CDR2 SVGAGI. The V gene end was trimmed by 6 bases and the J gene end by 3 bases; junction bases not matched to a gene: 7. The CDR3 contains 14 residues. This chain's CDR3 is CASSRGGADYEQYF. Here the CDR3 DNA reads TGTGCCAGCAGCCGGGGGGGGGCGGACTACGAGCAGTACTTC.

The chain has TRBV9 and TRBJ2-1, with 9 bases matching TRBD2. This CDR3 is 15 amino acids long. V was clipped by 2 bases and J by 4 bases; unmatched bases: 4. The germline V gene encodes CDR1 SGDLS and CDR2 YYNGEE. The CDR3 nucleotides read TGTGCCAGCAGCGTTAGACTAGCGGAGTACAATGAGCAGTTCTTC. It is translated as CASSVRLAEYNEQFF. Drawing the rest from reference TRBV9 and TRBJ2-1, the complete variable domain is DSGVTQTPKHLITATGQRVTLRCSPRSGDLSVYWYQQSLDQGLQFLIQYYNGEERAKGNILERFSAQQFPDLHSELNLSSLELGDSALYFCASSVRLAEYNEQFFGPGTRLTVL.

The chain combines TRBV19 with TRBJ2-1; the D is unclear. This CDR3 comprises 14 residues. Trimming shortened V by 1 base and J by 4 bases, and 8 bases separated the two germline ends. Germline CDR1 LNHDA, CDR2 SQIVND (reference sequence). CDR3 nucleotides: TGTGCCAGTAGTATAGCTTCAGGTTACAATGAGCAGTTCTTC. The encoded protein is CASSIASGYNEQFF.

The V and J genes are TRBV15 and TRBJ2-5; TRBD2 might be the D (6 bases). Germline CDR1 and CDR2: LNHNV and YYDKDF (reference sequence). The CDR3 spans 15 residues. V shed 2 bases and J shed 4 bases, with 14 bases lying between them. The DNA for the CDR3 is TGTGCCACCAGCAGACCGATCCGGGGGTTAGAGACCCAGTACTTC. It is translated as CATSRPIRGLETQYF.

The chain links TRBV15 to TRBJ1-5; a weak D match, TRBD1 (6 bases). The germline V gene has CDR1 LNHNV and CDR2 YYDKDF (reference sequence). The CDR3 is 14 amino acids. Trimming took 3 bases from V and 4 from J, leaving 10 bases between them. Here the CDR3 reads CATSRTGRNQPQHF. The CDR3 DNA sequence: TGTGCCACCAGCAGGACAGGCCGGAATCAGCCCCAGCATTTT. The whole variable domain, filled in from reference TRBV15 and TRBJ1-5, reads DAMVIQNPRYQVTQFGKPVTLSCSQTLNHNVMYWYQQKSSQAPKLLFHYYDKDFNNEADTPDNFQSRRPNTSFCFLDIRSPGLGDTAMYLCATSRTGRNQPQHFGDGTRLSIL.

V is TRBV19 and J is TRBJ1-4, with 7 bases matching TRBD1. Germline V gene sequence: CDR1 LNHDA, CDR2 SQIVND (reference sequence). CDR3 length equals 14 residues. The trim removed 6 bases at V and 5 bases at J, leaving 6 bases unmatched. The CDR3 DNA is TGTGCCAGTAGCACGACAGGGCAAAATGAAAAACTGTTTTTT. Translating it yields CASSTTGQNEKLFF. The entire variable domain, with the rest obtained from reference TRBV19 and TRBJ1-4, is as follows: DGGITQSPKYLFRKEGQNVTLSCEQNLNHDAMYWYRQDPGQGLRLIYYSQIVNDFQKGDIAEGYSVSREKKESFPLTVTSAQKNPTAFYLCASSTTGQNEKLFFGSGTQLSVL.

This chain links TRBV6-2 or TRBV6-3 with TRBJ2-3; TRBD2 matches at 9 bases. The CDR3 is made up of 18 amino acids. Germline CDR1 reads MNHEY; CDR2 reads SVGEGT. V was pared by 1 base and J by 0 bases, with 8 bases of the junction left unmatched. CDR3 in amino acids: CASSYLAGGSPSTDTQYF. CDR3 sequence (DNA): TGTGCCAGCAGTTACTTGGCGGGAGGGAGCCCGAGCACAGATACGCAGTATTTT.

This chain links TRBV14 with TRBJ1-1, with 7 bases identical to TRBD1. Germline V gene sequence: CDR1 SGHDN, CDR2 FVKESK. This CDR3 contains 14 residues. The junction had 7 bases not matched to a gene; V was cut back by 4 bases and J by 5 bases. The CDR3 DNA reads TGTGCCAGCAGCCCGTCCTCAGGGGGAACTGAAGCTTTCTTT. Its translation is CASSPSSGGTEAFF.

The table lists this clone with a few counts. The chain uses TRBV18 and TRBJ1-4; 9 bases are a match to TRBD1. Per the germline V gene, CDR1 is KGHSH and CDR2 is LQKENI. After removal of 6 bases from V and 4 bases from J, the junction contained 3 bases not matched to a gene. CDR3 size: 14 residues. The DNA of the CDR3 is TGTGCCAGCTCGCGACAGGGGGGTAATGAAAAACTGTTTTTT. As protein: CASSRQGGNEKLFF.

The rearrangement links TRBV6-2 or TRBV6-3 to TRBJ2-7; TRBD1 agrees at 8 bases. CDR1 and CDR2 from the germline V gene are MNHEY and SVGEGT. The CDR3 sequence is 14 residues long. The V and J ends lost 6 bases and 5 bases, in that order; junction bases with no gene match: 9. The CDR3 DNA reads as TGTGCCAGCAGACCTGGACAGGGTAGCCACGAGCAGTACTTC. Translated, it gives CASRPGQGSHEQYF.

The chain couples TRBV7-9 to TRBJ1-2; TRBD1 might be the D (5 bases). In germline, CDR1 is SEHNR, CDR2 FQNEAQ (reference sequence). V lost 4 bases, J lost 5 bases, and 17 bases lay in between. The CDR3 runs 15 residues. The CDR3 spells CASSSGGAHGYGYTF. CDR3 coding DNA: TGTGCCAGCAGCTCAGGAGGGGCACATGGGTATGGCTACACCTTC.

This sequence joins TRBV10-3 and TRBJ1-1; 10 bases map to TRBD1. V lost 6 bases, J lost 3 bases, and 1 base stayed unmatched. This CDR3 comprises 13 residues. CDR1 is ENHRY, CDR2 SYGVKD, per germline. The chain's CDR3 is CAIRGQGYTEAFF. The CDR3 DNA sequence: TGTGCCATCAGGGGACAGGGGTACACTGAAGCTTTCTTT.

With regard to this clone: One end of the junction varies from germline; a read error may be responsible. The chain carries TRBV5-1 and TRBJ2-3, with TRBD1 identical over 7 bases. The germline V gene has CDR1 SGHRS and CDR2 YFSETQ. The CDR3 runs to 14 residues. This chain's CDR3 is CATSRQGMTDTQYF. DNA for the CDR3: TGCGCCACCAGCCGACAGGGTATGACAGATACGCAGTATTTT. The whole variable domain, filled in from reference TRBV5-1 and TRBJ2-3, reads KAGVTQTPRYLIKTRGQQVTLSCSPISGHRSVSWYQQTPGQGLQFLFEYFSETQRNKGNFPGRFSGRQFSNSRSEMNVSTLELGDSALYLCATSRQGMTDTQYFGPGTRLTVL.

The chain employs TRBV7-9 and TRBJ2-1, with TRBD2 matching over 8 bases. The germline V gene has CDR1 SEHNR and CDR2 FQNEAQ (reference sequence). The trim removed 5 bases at V and 5 bases at J, leaving 5 bases unmatched. The CDR3 has 14 residues. Written as DNA, the CDR3 is TGTGCCAGCAGCCGCGGACTAGCCCACAATGAGCAGTTCTTC. This translates into CASSRGLAHNEQFF.

The J gene is TRBJ1-5, the V gene TRBV30; the D gene is possibly TRBD1 (6 bases). V dropped 2 bases and J dropped 0 bases, with 14 bases sitting between them. Germline assignment: CDR1 GTSNPN and CDR2 SVGIG (reference sequence). The CDR3 contains 16 residues. The chain's CDR3 is CAWSLPGAYSNQPQHF. The CDR3 nucleotides are TGTGCCTGGAGTCTGCCAGGGGCTTATAGCAATCAGCCCCAGCATTTT. Filled out from reference TRBV30 and TRBJ1-5, the complete variable domain reads SQTIHQWPATLVQPVGSPLSLECTVEGTSNPNLYWYRQAAGRGLQLLFYSVGIGQISSEVPQNLSASRPQDRQFILSSKKLLLSDSGFYLCAWSLPGAYSNQPQHFGDGTRLSIL.

The rearrangement joins TRBV10-3 to TRBJ1-1; 7 bases agree with TRBD1. V was clipped by 8 bases and J by 5 bases; unmatched bases: 8. CDR1 and CDR2 (germline): ENHRY, SYGVKD. The CDR3 has 13 amino acids. The CDR3 DNA is TGTGCCATCCAGTCTACAGGGGAGACTGAAGCTTTCTTT. It yields the protein CAIQSTGETEAFF.

This sequence joins TRBV5-8 and TRBJ1-4; 10 bases agree with TRBD1. V lost 2 bases, J lost 9 bases, and 4 bases stayed unmatched. Per germline, CDR1 SGHTS and CDR2 YDEGEE. The CDR3 is 14 amino acids. The CDR3, as DNA: TGTGCCAGCAGCTTCGGGACAGGGGCAAAAAAACTGTTTTTT. Translation: CASSFGTGAKKLFF.

The V and J genes are TRBV2 and TRBJ1-4, with TRBD1 matching over 11 bases. The CDR3 length is 16 residues. The germline gives CDR1 SNHLY, CDR2 FYNNEI. Trimming cost V 6 bases and J 8 bases; bases outside gene matches: 11. The CDR3 protein is CASRWRAGTGGEKLFF. In DNA, the CDR3 is TGTGCCAGCAGATGGCGGGCGGGGACAGGGGGAGAAAAACTGTTTTTT.

The chain couples TRBV10-1 to TRBJ2-1; the match to TRBD2 covers 8 bases. Germline V gene lookup returns CDR1 WNHNN and CDR2 SYGVQD (reference sequence). Trimming removed 3 bases from V and 0 bases from J; junction bases left unmatched: 16. This CDR3 comprises 20 residues. The CDR3 nucleotides are TGCGCCAGCAGTGATCAGAGTGGCGGGGGGCCTAAATACTCCTACAATGAGCAGTTCTTC. Residues: CASSDQSGGGPKYSYNEQFF.

This clone was picked up one time. The rearrangement uses TRBV18 and TRBJ1-1; no clear D. CDR1 is KGHSH, CDR2 LQKENI, per germline. The CDR3 has 13 amino acids. V lost 2 bases and J lost 3, with 7 bases in between. This CDR3 reads CASSPEGYTEAFF. As DNA, the CDR3 is TGTGCCAGCTCACCAGAGGGATACACTGAAGCTTTCTTT.

This sequence joins TRBV7-2 and TRBJ1-5; no definite D call. The CDR3 is made up of 14 amino acids. Per germline, CDR1 SGHTA and CDR2 FQGNSA. Trimming took off 1 base at V and 6 bases at J, with 10 bases between the two ends. The CDR3 reads CASSLEGGSQPQHF. For the CDR3, the DNA is TGTGCCAGCAGCTTAGAAGGCGGGAGTCAGCCCCAGCATTTT.

This rearrangement joins TRBV7-6 to TRBJ1-4; D gene ambiguous. V was pared by 1 base and J by 7 bases, with 10 bases between. This CDR3 has 14 amino acids. Germline V gene lookup returns CDR1 SGHVS and CDR2 FNYEAQ. The CDR3 DNA sequence: TGTGCCAGCAGCTTAGGAGGAGGTGGTGAAAAACTGTTTTTT. Translation gives CASSLGGGGEKLFF.

The rearrangement joins TRBV27 to TRBJ2-3; D may be TRBD2 (5 bases). This CDR3 contains 19 residues. The germline V and J ends were trimmed by 0 bases and 1 base, with 20 bases remaining between them. Germline CDR1 reads MNHEY; CDR2 reads SMNVEV (reference sequence). In DNA form, the CDR3 reads TGTGCCAGCAGTTTATCCGGAGGCGGAAACCCCATCCGCACAGATACGCAGTATTTT. This codes for CASSLSGGGNPIRTDTQYF.

This clone has a single count. The sample has other DNA sequences that encode this CDR3 too. The V call is TRBV18, the J call TRBJ1-1; no clear D. Looked up from germline, CDR1 is KGHSH and CDR2 is LQKENI. There are 14 residues in the CDR3. V gave up 2 bases and J gave up 1 base, with 8 bases separating them. Written as DNA, the CDR3 is TGTGCCAGCTCACCATCCGGAGCGAACACTGAAGCTTTCTTT. Its protein is CASSPSGANTEAFF. The whole variable domain, filled in from reference TRBV18 and TRBJ1-1, reads NAGVMQNPRHLVRRRGQEARLRCSPMKGHSHVYWYRQLPEEGLKFMVYLQKENIIDESGMPKERFSAEFPKEGPSILRIQQVVRGDSAAYFCASSPSGANTEAFFGQGTRLTVV.

The chain couples TRBV11-2 to TRBJ1-5; 8 bases match TRBD1. This CDR3 region has 15 residues. Trimming at V came to 2 bases and at J to 1 base, leaving 1 base not matched to a gene. The germline CDR1 and CDR2 sequences are SGHAT and FQNNGV. Written as DNA, the CDR3 is TGTGCCAGCAGCTTACGACAGGGGAGCAATCAGCCCCAGCATTTT. It translates to CASSLRQGSNQPQHF. The whole variable domain, filled in from reference TRBV11-2 and TRBJ1-5, reads EAGVAQSPRYKIIEKRQSVAFWCNPISGHATLYWYQQILGQGPKLLIQFQNNGVVDDSQLPKDRFSAERLKGVDSTLKIQPAKLEDSAVYLCASSLRQGSNQPQHFGDGTRLSIL.

The rearrangement joins TRBV5-1 to TRBJ1-1; TRBD1 might be the D (5 bases). CDR3 length: 13 residues. Germline assignment: CDR1 SGHRS and CDR2 YFSETQ. V was trimmed by 4 bases and J by 7 bases, leaving 14 bases between them. This CDR3 is CASSLRGGYEAFF. In DNA form, the CDR3 reads TGCGCCAGCAGCCTCCGGGGGGGTTATGAAGCTTTCTTT.

This chain joins TRBV5-5 and TRBJ1-2; D unresolved. The CDR3 is made up of 12 amino acids. Trimming removed 1 base from V and 4 bases from J, with 5 bases in between. Looked up from germline, CDR1 is SGHKS and CDR2 is YYEKEE (reference sequence). This CDR3 is CASSLSRYGYTF. The CDR3 coding sequence is TGTGCCAGCAGCTTGTCCCGCTATGGCTACACCTTC.

V is TRBV7-9 and J is TRBJ1-1, with 8 nucleotides matching TRBD1. The length of the CDR3 is 15 residues. Per germline, CDR1 SEHNR and CDR2 FQNEAQ (reference sequence). The V segment lost 5 bases and the J segment 10 bases; nucleotides outside the gene matches: 15. The CDR3 sequence: CASSPFQGARVVAFF. As DNA, the CDR3 is TGTGCCAGCAGCCCCTTCCAGGGGGCGCGGGTAGTAGCTTTCTTT.

The V and J genes are TRBV4-3 and TRBJ2-1; 10 bases are shared with TRBD1. Germline lookup yields CDR1 LGHNA and CDR2 YSLEER. The V and J ends lost 2 bases and 5 bases, in that order; junction bases with no gene match: 6. This CDR3 contains 16 residues. The CDR3 sequence is CASSQRGTGVNNEQFF. The CDR3 DNA is TGCGCCAGCAGCCAAAGGGGGACAGGGGTAAACAATGAGCAGTTCTTC.

This chain joins TRBV5-1 and TRBJ1-5; TRBD1 agrees at 7 bases. Unmatched junction bases numbered 1, after V lost 1 base and J lost 0 bases. Germline lookup yields CDR1 SGHRS and CDR2 YFSETQ. The CDR3 is made up of 15 amino acids. The CDR3 reads CASSLRGLSNQPQHF. CDR3 DNA: TGCGCCAGCAGCTTGAGGGGGCTTAGCAATCAGCCCCAGCATTTT.